A single TCR beta chain is shown here with its context. The CDR3 length is 15 residues. Trimming took 3 bases from V and 2 from J; bases not matched to a gene: 4. Germline lookup yields CDR1 MNHEY and CDR2 SMNVEV (reference sequence). Study members were between about 18 and 100 years old and lived in approximately 25 US regions. Repertoires were generated with immunoSEQ multiplex PCR, while TCRdb's copy carries only in-frame clones and drops some. In the table there are around 300,000 clones, approximately 86% of which are singletons. The record originates from a study of blood T cell repertoires in COVID-19. The overall study: Samples representing acute and convalescent COVID-19 were sourced from the United States, Italy and Spain. From T cells, B-cell-depleted T cells, or PBMCs came the material, which was cDNA or gDNA.

This receptor was taken from a woman aged 25 to 39 who had recovered from COVID-19. The J gene is TRBJ2-7, the V gene TRBV27; 10 bases fit TRBD1. The sample comprised PBMCs or T cells enriched from blood (not recorded which). The CDR3 DNA reads TGTGCCAGCAGTTTGGGGACAGGGGCTACCTACGAGCAGTACTTC. Translated, it gives CASSLGTGATYEQYF.